The source of this T cell receptor beta chain is a study of T-cell memory formation after mild COVID-19. TCRdb re-derived calls from the 5' RACE reads in MiXCR, one entry per CDR3 protein. The sample lists 550,000 to 650,000 distinct CDR3 sequences, around a sixth seen once, with roughly 7.8% in the top ten. In germline, CDR1 is SSHAT, CDR2 FNYEAQ (reference sequence). CDR3 length: 15 residues. This clonotype was found a few times. The junction departs from germline at one end; a sequencing error may be responsible. The rearrangement uses TRBV7-7 and TRBJ2-2; D may match TRBD1 or TRBD2 (5 bases each). This TCR derives from an adult woman who had mild COVID-19 (a few samples of this study predate the infection). Cell type and time point are not known. The sample taken for sequencing was PBMCs or a T cell subset sorted from them (not recorded which). The CDR3 DNA sequence: TGTGCTAGCAGCTTAGGGACGGGGCACACCGGGGAGCTGTTTTTT. Translating gives CASSLGTGHTGELFF.